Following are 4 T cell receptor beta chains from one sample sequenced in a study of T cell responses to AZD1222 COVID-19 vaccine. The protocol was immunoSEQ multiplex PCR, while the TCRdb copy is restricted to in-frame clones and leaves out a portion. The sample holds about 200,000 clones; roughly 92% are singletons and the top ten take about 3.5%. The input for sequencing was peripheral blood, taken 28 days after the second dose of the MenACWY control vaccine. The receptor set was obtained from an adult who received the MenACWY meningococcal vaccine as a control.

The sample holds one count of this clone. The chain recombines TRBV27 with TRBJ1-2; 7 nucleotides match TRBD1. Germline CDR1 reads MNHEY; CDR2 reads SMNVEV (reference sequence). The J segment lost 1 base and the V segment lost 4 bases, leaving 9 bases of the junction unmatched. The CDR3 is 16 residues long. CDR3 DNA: TGTGCCAGCAGTTCTCACAGGGGATGGGGTAACTATGGCTACACCTTC. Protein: CASSSHRGWGNYGYTF.

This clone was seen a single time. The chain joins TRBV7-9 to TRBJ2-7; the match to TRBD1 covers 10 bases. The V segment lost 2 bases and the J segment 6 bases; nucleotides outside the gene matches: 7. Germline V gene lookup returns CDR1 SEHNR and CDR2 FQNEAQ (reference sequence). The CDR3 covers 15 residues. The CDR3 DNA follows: TGTGCCAGCAGCTTACGTGGACAGGGGGTGCGCGAGCAGTACTTC. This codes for CASSLRGQGVREQYF.

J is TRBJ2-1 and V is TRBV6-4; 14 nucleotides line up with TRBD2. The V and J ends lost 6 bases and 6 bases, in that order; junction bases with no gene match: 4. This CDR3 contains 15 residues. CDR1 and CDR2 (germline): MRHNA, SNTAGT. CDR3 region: CASRRLAGGLNEQFF. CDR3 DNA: TGTGCCAGCAGACGACTAGCGGGAGGGCTCAATGAGCAGTTCTTC.

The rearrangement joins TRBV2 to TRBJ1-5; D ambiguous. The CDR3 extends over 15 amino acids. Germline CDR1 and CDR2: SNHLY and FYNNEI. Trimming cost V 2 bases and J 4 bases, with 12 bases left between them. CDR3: CASSEPLSFNQPQHF. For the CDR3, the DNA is TGTGCCAGCAGTGAACCTTTGAGTTTTAATCAGCCCCAGCATTTT.